These T cell receptor beta chains were read from a single sample in a study of T cells in Graves' hyperthyroidism and ophthalmopathy. From the multiplex PCR reads, TCRdb called clonotypes with MiXCR, one entry per CDR3 protein. The sample includes 550,000 to 850,000 distinct CDR3 sequences, around 19% of them seen just once. The sample was blood. The source of these receptors is a woman between 45 and 60 years old with Graves' hyperthyroidism that later progressed to Graves' ophthalmopathy. Each CDR3 is given with its conserved first and last residue. The D gene is left open where the match is weak. Size is omitted from some rows. Given values are once, few, many or a class for expanded clones.

J,length,D,V,size,CDR3,DNA
TRBJ1-2,13,.,TRBV24-1,.,CATSDLPGDGYTF,TGTGCCACCAGTGATTTGCCGGGGGATGGCTACACCTTC
TRBJ1-2,13,.,TRBV19,few,CASSTGANYGYTF,TGTGCCAGTAGTACCGGGGCCAACTATGGCTACACCTTC
TRBJ2-7,13,TRBD2,TRBV6-2/TRBV6-3,.,CASSRGDSYEQYF,TGTGCCAGCAGTCGGGGGGACTCCTACGAGCAGTACTTC
TRBJ2-3,17,TRBD2,TRBV7-9,few,CASRRTSGGGFPDTQYF,TGTGCCAGCAGGCGGACTAGCGGGGGGGGGTTCCCAGATACGCAGTATTTT
TRBJ2-1,15,.,TRBV7-9,many,CASSPRRQVYNEQFF,TGTGCCAGCAGCCCCAGACGACAGGTTTACAATGAGCAGTTCTTC
TRBJ1-5,13,TRBD1,TRBV29-1,.,CSVTTGVHQPQHF,TGCAGCGTTACGACAGGGGTTCATCAGCCCCAGCATTTT
TRBJ1-5,19,TRBD1,TRBV5-1,.,CASSLPRDRASDSNQPQHF,TGCGCCAGCAGCTTGCCCCGGGACAGGGCGTCCGACAGCAATCAGCCCCAGCATTTT
TRBJ2-2,15,TRBD1,TRBV2,few,CASLDRGPTTGELFF,TGTGCCAGCCTGGACAGGGGGCCCACCACCGGGGAGCTGTTTTTT
TRBJ1-5,17,.,TRBV6-1,many,CASSLMVPTASNQPQHF,TGTGCCAGCAGCCTCATGGTCCCGACAGCTAGCAATCAGCCCCAGCATTTT
TRBJ2-7,16,TRBD1,TRBV7-9,.,CASNSKGQGVSYEQYF,TGTGCCAGCAACTCCAAGGGACAGGGAGTATCCTACGAGCAGTACTTC
TRBJ1-1,15,.,TRBV6-1,few,CASSERRGGSAEAFF,TGTGCCAGCAGTGAAAGAAGGGGAGGGTCCGCTGAAGCTTTCTTT
TRBJ2-7,13,.,TRBV4-1,few,CASSQDPYYEQYF,TGCGCCAGCAGCCAAGATCCCTACTACGAGCAGTACTTC
TRBJ1-2,13,TRBD1,TRBV6-1,once,CASGRDREDGYTF,TGTGCCTCCGGACGGGACAGGGAAGATGGCTACACCTTC
TRBJ2-5,16,TRBD2,TRBV9,.,CASSVTERGTGETQYF,TGTGCCAGCAGCGTAACGGAGCGGGGGACGGGGGAGACCCAGTACTTC
TRBJ2-1,16,TRBD2,TRBV4-1,.,CASSQPGTSGGGEQFF,TGCGCCAGCAGCCAACCGGGGACTAGCGGGGGAGGTGAGCAGTTCTTC
TRBJ1-1,14,.,TRBV27,few,CASSQAGTETEAFF,TGTGCCAGCAGTCAGGCAGGGACGGAAACTGAAGCTTTCTTT
TRBJ2-5,17,.,TRBV12-3/TRBV12-4,.,CASRLRLSEGGQETQYF,TGTGCCAGCAGGCTACGCCTCAGCGAAGGGGGCCAAGAGACCCAGTACTTC